This T cell receptor beta chain stems from a study of T cells in Graves' hyperthyroidism and ophthalmopathy. Findings and caveats of the study: The model identified upcoming ophthalmopathy a median roughly 6.5 months ahead of onset.

The germline V and J ends were trimmed by 5 bases and 2 bases, with 10 bases remaining between them. The CDR3 extends over 14 amino acids. Germline V gives CDR1 MNHNS, CDR2 SASEGT. RNA transcripts served as the template for amplifying TCR beta CDR3 regions. The HTBI set primed first-round TCR CDR3 RT-PCR. TCRdb analysed the multiplex PCR reads with MiXCR anew, one entry per CDR3 protein. Of approximately 350,000 distinct CDR3 sequences listed, roughly 15% are singletons. Investigators excluded patients with uncontrolled infection, other autoimmune disease, pregnancy or lactation. Thyroid ultrasound, orbital computed tomography, clinical symptoms, and serum thyroxine and TRAb underpinned diagnoses. Isolation of PBMCs was performed on around 9.4 ml fresh peripheral blood. A word on this clonotype: Its antigen remains unidentified.

The chain links TRBV6-1 to TRBJ1-5, with D perhaps TRBD1 (5 bases). This receptor was identified in an older woman with Graves' ophthalmopathy. The sequenced sample was blood. CDR3 sequence: CASSYWDRNQPQHF. CDR3 in DNA: TGTGCCAGCAGTTATTGGGACCGCAATCAGCCCCAGCATTTT.